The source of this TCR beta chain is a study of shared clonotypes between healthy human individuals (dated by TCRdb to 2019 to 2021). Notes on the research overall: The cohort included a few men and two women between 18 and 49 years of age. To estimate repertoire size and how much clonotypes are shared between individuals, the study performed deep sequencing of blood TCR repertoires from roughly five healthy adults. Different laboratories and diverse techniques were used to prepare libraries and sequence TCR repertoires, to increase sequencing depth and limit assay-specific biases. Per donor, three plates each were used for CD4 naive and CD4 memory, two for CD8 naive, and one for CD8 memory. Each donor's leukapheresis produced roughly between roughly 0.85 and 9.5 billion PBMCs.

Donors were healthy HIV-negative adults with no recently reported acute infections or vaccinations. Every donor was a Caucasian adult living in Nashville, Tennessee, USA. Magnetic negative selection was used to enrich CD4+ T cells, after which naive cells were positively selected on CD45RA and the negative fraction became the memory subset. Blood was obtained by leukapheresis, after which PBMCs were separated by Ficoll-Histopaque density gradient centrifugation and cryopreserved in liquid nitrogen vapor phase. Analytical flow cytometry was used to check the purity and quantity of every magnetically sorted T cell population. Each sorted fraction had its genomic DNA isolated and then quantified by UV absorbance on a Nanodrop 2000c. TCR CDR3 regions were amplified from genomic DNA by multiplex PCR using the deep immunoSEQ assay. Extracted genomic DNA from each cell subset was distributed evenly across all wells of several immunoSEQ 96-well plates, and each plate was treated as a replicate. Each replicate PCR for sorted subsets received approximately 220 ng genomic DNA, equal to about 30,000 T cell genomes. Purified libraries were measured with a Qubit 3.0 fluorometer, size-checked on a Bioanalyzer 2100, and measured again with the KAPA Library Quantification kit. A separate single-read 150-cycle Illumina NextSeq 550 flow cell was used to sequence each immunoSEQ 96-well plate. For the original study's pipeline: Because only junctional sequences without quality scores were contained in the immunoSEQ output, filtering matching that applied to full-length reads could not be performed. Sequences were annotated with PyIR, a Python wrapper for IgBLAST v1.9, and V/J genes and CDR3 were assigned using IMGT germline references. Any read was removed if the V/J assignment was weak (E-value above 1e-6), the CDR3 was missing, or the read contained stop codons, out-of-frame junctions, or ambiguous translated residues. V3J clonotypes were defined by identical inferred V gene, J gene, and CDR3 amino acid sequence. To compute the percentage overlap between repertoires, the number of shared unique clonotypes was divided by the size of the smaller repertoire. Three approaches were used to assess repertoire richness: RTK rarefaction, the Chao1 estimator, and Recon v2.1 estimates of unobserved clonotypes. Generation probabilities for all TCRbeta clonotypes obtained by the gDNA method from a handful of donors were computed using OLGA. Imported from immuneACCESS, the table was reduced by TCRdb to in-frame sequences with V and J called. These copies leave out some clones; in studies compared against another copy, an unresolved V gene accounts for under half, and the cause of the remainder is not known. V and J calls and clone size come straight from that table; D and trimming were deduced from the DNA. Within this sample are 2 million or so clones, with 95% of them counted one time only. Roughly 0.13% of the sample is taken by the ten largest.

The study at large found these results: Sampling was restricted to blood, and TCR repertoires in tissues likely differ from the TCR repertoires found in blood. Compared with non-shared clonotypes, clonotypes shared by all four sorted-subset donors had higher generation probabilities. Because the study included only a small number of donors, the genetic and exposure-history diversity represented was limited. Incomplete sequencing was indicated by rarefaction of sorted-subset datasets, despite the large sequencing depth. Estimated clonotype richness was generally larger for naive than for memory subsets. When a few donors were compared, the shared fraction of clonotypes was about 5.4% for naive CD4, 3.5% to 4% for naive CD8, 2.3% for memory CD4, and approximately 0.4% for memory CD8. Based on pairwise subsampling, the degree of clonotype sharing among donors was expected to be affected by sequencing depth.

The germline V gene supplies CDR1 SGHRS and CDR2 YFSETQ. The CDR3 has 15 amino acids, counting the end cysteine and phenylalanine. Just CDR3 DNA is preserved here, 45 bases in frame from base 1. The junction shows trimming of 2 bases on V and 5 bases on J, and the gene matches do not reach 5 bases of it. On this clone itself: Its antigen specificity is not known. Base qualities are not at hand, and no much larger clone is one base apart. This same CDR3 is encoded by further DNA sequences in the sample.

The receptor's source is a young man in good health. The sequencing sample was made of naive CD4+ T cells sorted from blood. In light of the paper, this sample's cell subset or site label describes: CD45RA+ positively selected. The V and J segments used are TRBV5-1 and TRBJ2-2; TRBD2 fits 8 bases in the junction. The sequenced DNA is TGCGCCAGCAGCTTAGGGCTAGCGGGTACCGGGGAGCTGTTTTTT. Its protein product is CASSLGLAGTGELFF.